The 4 T cell receptor beta chains below were found in one sample sequenced in a study of follicular helper T cells after annual influenza vaccination. Clones were read by immunoSEQ multiplex PCR, and TCRdb kept only the in-frame ones, dropping some. The table lists about 10,000 clones, 80% to 85% of them singletons, with about 4% in the top ten. Time point noted: 2015-2016 season, 7 days after influenza vaccination. The material sequenced was CXCR5+ CD38- circulating T follicular helper cells from blood, taken 7 days after influenza vaccination. Subset given: circulating Tfh, non-naive CD4+CXCR5+PD-1+ (ICOS+CD38+ or ICOS-CD38-). Source of these receptors: an adult who received the influenza vaccine.

The chain combines TRBV18 with TRBJ2-7; D perhaps matches TRBD1 (6 bases). Deletions cut 2 bases from V and 0 bases from J, with 11 bases between. The CDR3 contains 15 residues. The germline CDR1 and CDR2 sequences are KGHSH and LQKENI. CDR3 region: CASSPGTGSSYEQYF. For the CDR3, the DNA is TGTGCCAGCTCACCAGGAACAGGGTCCTCCTACGAGCAGTACTTC.

The V and J genes are TRBV5-8 and TRBJ2-5; possible D gene TRBD1, 6 bases. Trimming pared 0 bases from V and 2 bases from J, leaving 17 bases between. The CDR3 sequence is 17 residues long. Germline V gene sequence: CDR1 SGHTS, CDR2 YDEGEE. Here the CDR3 reads CASSLAWLGGSQETQYF. The CDR3 nucleotides read TGTGCCAGCAGCTTGGCCTGGTTAGGGGGAAGTCAAGAGACCCAGTACTTC.

The V and J genes are TRBV9 and TRBJ2-3, with 8 bases fitting TRBD1. CDR1 is SGDLS and CDR2 is YYNGEE in the germline V gene. The ends lost 4 bases at V and 1 base at J; junction bases unmatched: 5. This CDR3 contains 15 residues. The CDR3 DNA is TGTGCCAGCAGCCGCGACAGGGGCGGCACAGATACGCAGTATTTT. Translation: CASSRDRGGTDTQYF.

V and J are TRBV7-9 and TRBJ2-3; D unclear. Germline V gene lookup returns CDR1 SEHNR and CDR2 FQNEAQ (reference sequence). The V end was cut by 1 base, the J end by 5 bases, with 10 bases between. The CDR3 has 14 amino acids. Written as DNA, the CDR3 is TGTGCCAGCAGCTTAGAGTCGGTGAGAGATACGCAGTATTTT. Translated: CASSLESVRDTQYF.